A selection of T cell receptor beta chains follows, all from one sample in a study of shared clonotypes between healthy human individuals. Measured with immunoSEQ multiplex PCR; TCRdb has only the in-frame clones, and not every one. The table includes 1.6 million or so clones, approximately 98.5% detected once. The specimen sequenced was naive CD4+ T cells sorted from blood. The receptors originated from a man aged 30 to 39 in good health. The CDR3 runs from the conserved cysteine through the conserved F or W. D genes are given only for firm matches. Clone size is given for some rows only: seen once, a few or many times, or a class if the clone is expanded.

j_call v_call clone_size d_call cdr3_aa cdr3_nt
TRBJ2-7 TRBV7-9 NA NA CASSPTDAYEQYF TGTGCCAGCAGCCCGACAGACGCCTACGAGCAGTACTTC
TRBJ1-2 TRBV2 NA NA CASRGQIYYGYTF TGTGCCAGCAGAGGACAGATATACTATGGCTACACCTTC
TRBJ2-5 TRBV6-1 NA TRBD1 CASRPGGQETQYF TGTGCCAGCAGACCAGGGGGTCAAGAGACCCAGTACTTC
TRBJ2-7 TRBV18 NA TRBD2 CASSPLAGGRLAGGPLYEQYF TGTGCCAGCTCACCACTTGCAGGGGGCAGACTAGCGGGAGGGCCGCTCTACGAGCAGTACTTC
TRBJ2-7 TRBV7-2 NA NA CASSLEGRIYEQYF TGTGCCAGCAGCTTAGAAGGCAGAATTTACGAGCAGTACTTC
TRBJ1-2 TRBV5-1 NA NA CASSLEAGPRYGYTF TGCGCCAGCAGCTTGGAGGCCGGGCCTCGCTATGGCTACACCTTC
TRBJ2-7 TRBV4-1 NA TRBD1 CASSLTGLHEQYF TGCGCCAGCAGCCTGACAGGGTTGCACGAGCAGTACTTC
TRBJ2-7 TRBV11-2 NA NA CASSLVARASYEQYF TGTGCCAGCAGCTTAGTAGCGCGGGCCTCCTACGAGCAGTACTTC
TRBJ2-5 TRBV28 NA TRBD2 CASSLRLAGSETQYF TGTGCCAGCAGTCTGCGACTAGCGGGCAGCGAGACCCAGTACTTC
TRBJ1-2 TRBV5-1 NA TRBD1 CASSLLSRSGTGGPGSDANYGYTF TGCGCCAGCAGCTTGCTTAGTCGCTCCGGGACAGGGGGCCCCGGGAGTGATGCTAACTATGGCTACACCTTC
TRBJ1-1 TRBV28 once TRBD1 CASSTTGGSTEAFF TGTGCCAGCAGCACGACAGGGGGCAGTACTGAAGCTTTCTTT
TRBJ2-5 TRBV6-1 NA NA CASNLGETQYF TGTGCCAGCAACCTTGGAGAGACCCAGTACTTC
TRBJ1-1 TRBV10-1 NA NA CASQQEGGTEAFF TGCGCCAGCCAACAGGAGGGGGGTACTGAAGCTTTCTTT
TRBJ2-3 TRBV28 NA NA CASSLLGGRNTDTQYF TGTGCCAGCAGTTTATTGGGCGGTAGGAACACAGATACGCAGTATTTT
TRBJ2-3 TRBV5-1 NA NA CASSPAPGGARESTDTQYF TGCGCCAGCAGCCCGGCGCCTGGGGGCGCGCGGGAGAGCACAGATACGCAGTATTTT
TRBJ1-3 TRBV7-2 NA NA CASSLGVSGNTIYF TGTGCCAGCAGCTTAGGGGTCTCTGGAAACACCATATATTTT
TRBJ1-2 TRBV28 few TRBD1 CASSLTGPYGYTF TGTGCCAGCAGTTTGACAGGGCCCTATGGCTACACCTTC
TRBJ2-7 TRBV19 NA NA CASSMTETVSYEQYF TGTGCCAGTAGTATGACCGAGACAGTCTCCTACGAGCAGTACTTC
TRBJ2-2 TRBV19 NA TRBD2 CASSIGGLQTTGELFF TGTGCCAGTAGTATCGGGGGACTACAGACCACCGGGGAGCTGTTTTTT
TRBJ2-7 TRBV7-9 NA NA CASSYNYEQYF TGTGCCAGCAGCTATAACTACGAGCAGTACTTC
TRBJ1-2 TRBV4-1 NA NA CASSQMQEHYGYTF TGCGCCAGCAGCCAAATGCAAGAGCACTATGGCTACACCTTC
TRBJ2-1 TRBV27 NA NA CASSPGDFRNEQFF TGTGCCAGCAGTCCGGGGGACTTTAGGAATGAGCAGTTCTTC
TRBJ2-7 TRBV4-1 NA TRBD2 CASSQYEAGAPHYEQYF TGCGCCAGCAGCCAATATGAGGCGGGAGCTCCCCACTACGAGCAGTACTTC
TRBJ1-2 TRBV5-1 NA NA CASSLDRVYGYTF TGCGCCAGCAGCTTGGACAGGGTCTATGGCTACACCTTC
TRBJ2-2 TRBV2 NA NA CASSVEAGELFF TGTGCCAGCAGTGTCGAGGCCGGGGAGCTGTTTTTT
TRBJ2-7 TRBV21-1 NA NA CASSHTSGRHPLYEQYF TGTGCCAGCAGCCACACTAGCGGGAGGCACCCCCTCTACGAGCAGTACTTC
TRBJ2-1 TRBV5-5 NA TRBD2 CASSLGRTSGVNEQFF TGTGCCAGCAGCTTGGGACGGACTAGCGGAGTCAATGAGCAGTTCTTC
TRBJ2-1 TRBV29-1 NA TRBD2 CSVDGQREGPISEQFF TGCAGCGTTGATGGCCAGCGGGAGGGCCCTATAAGTGAGCAGTTCTTC
TRBJ1-5 TRBV6-5 NA NA CASRTQGGAAQHF TGTGCCAGCAGGACCCAGGGTGGGGCGGCCCAGCATTTT
TRBJ1-2 TRBV6-1 once NA CASSELGYGYTF TGTGCCAGCAGTGAATTGGGCTATGGCTACACCTTC
TRBJ2-1 TRBV19 NA TRBD2 CASVKTSGSSYNEQFF TGTGCCAGTGTAAAGACGAGCGGGAGTTCCTACAATGAGCAGTTCTTC
TRBJ2-1 TRBV25-1 NA NA CASSDFGETGDEQFF TGTGCCAGCAGTGATTTTGGGGAAACGGGCGATGAGCAGTTCTTC
TRBJ1-3 TRBV11-2 NA NA CASSLDRNRISGNTIYF TGTGCCAGCAGCTTAGATCGGAACAGGATCTCTGGAAACACCATATATTTT
TRBJ1-2 TRBV2 NA NA CASDPGRNYGYTF TGTGCCAGCGACCCTGGACGGAACTATGGCTACACCTTC
TRBJ2-7 TRBV5-4 NA NA CASSLALLGVGSEQYF TGTGCCAGCAGCTTGGCCTTATTGGGGGTTGGCTCCGAGCAGTACTTC
TRBJ2-7 TRBV15 NA NA CATSKDFTAYEQYF TGTGCCACCAGCAAAGACTTTACTGCCTACGAGCAGTACTTC
TRBJ2-1 TRBV7-9 once NA CASSSRVGASGFF TGTGCCAGCAGCTCCCGGGTGGGGGCTAGTGGGTTCTTC
TRBJ1-1 TRBV15 NA NA CATSRAQGTFLTEAFF TGTGCCACCAGCAGGGCCCAGGGGACTTTTTTGACTGAAGCTTTCTTT
TRBJ2-2 TRBV5-4 NA NA CASSPGQGGTGELFF TGTGCCAGCAGCCCCGGGCAGGGCGGTACCGGGGAGCTGTTTTTT
TRBJ2-1 TRBV5-1 NA NA CASSLGTRNRQFF TGCGCCAGCAGCTTGGGCACTAGGAATAGGCAGTTCTTC
TRBJ2-1 TRBV18 NA NA CASSLKNEQFF TGTGCCAGCTCACTCAAAAATGAGCAGTTCTTC
TRBJ1-4 TRBV7-2 NA NA CASSPSGNEKLFF TGTGCCAGCAGCCCGTCCGGTAATGAAAAACTGTTTTTT
TRBJ1-4 TRBV6-6 NA NA CATTVRVGYEKLFF TGTGCCACTACAGTCAGGGTTGGGTATGAAAAACTGTTTTTT